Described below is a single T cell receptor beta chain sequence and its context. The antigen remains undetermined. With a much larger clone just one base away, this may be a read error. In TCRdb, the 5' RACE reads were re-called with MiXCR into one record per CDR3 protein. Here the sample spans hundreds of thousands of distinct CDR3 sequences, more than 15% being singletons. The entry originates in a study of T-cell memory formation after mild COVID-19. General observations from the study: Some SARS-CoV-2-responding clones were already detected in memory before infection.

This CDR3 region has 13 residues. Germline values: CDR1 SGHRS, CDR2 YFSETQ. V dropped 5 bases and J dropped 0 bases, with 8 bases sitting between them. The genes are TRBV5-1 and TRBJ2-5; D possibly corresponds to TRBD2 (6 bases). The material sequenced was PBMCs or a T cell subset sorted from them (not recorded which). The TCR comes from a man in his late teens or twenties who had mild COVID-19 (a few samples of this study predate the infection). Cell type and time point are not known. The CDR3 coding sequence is TGCGCCAGCAGGGCGGGGTACCAAGAGACCCAGTACTTC. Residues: CASRAGYQETQYF.